This TCR beta chain appears in the sequencing data of a study of OX40 agonist ivuxolimab in advanced cancers. Whole-study context: Every patient in dose escalation had hepatocellular carcinoma, melanoma, renal cell or head and neck cancer. A history of anti-PD-1, anti-PD-L1 or anti-CTLA-4 therapy was acceptable, and 40% to 45% had some.

TCRdb's table, derived via immunoSEQ multiplex PCR, lists solely in-frame clones and lacks some. The sample lists 6,000 to 8,000 clones, about two thirds occurring once. Remarks on this clone: The antigen is not known.

Notes on the study in general: Expanded peripheral T cells had an undetermined antigen specificity.

This TCR derives from an adult with an advanced solid tumor such as melanoma, head and neck, liver or kidney cancer. The sequences come from CD4+ or CD8+ T cells sorted from blood, collected in a trial of the OX40 agonist ivuxolimab.

The CDR3 DNA sequence: TGCGCCAGCAGCCAAGACAGGGGAAGCTCCTACGAGCAGTACTTC. This codes for CASSQDRGSSYEQYF. The chain is built from TRBV4-3 and TRBJ2-7; the D gene is possibly TRBD1 (6 bases). Germline V lookup: CDR1 LGHNA, CDR2 YSLEER. The CDR3 contains 15 residues. V dropped 0 bases and J dropped 0 bases, with 9 bases sitting between them.